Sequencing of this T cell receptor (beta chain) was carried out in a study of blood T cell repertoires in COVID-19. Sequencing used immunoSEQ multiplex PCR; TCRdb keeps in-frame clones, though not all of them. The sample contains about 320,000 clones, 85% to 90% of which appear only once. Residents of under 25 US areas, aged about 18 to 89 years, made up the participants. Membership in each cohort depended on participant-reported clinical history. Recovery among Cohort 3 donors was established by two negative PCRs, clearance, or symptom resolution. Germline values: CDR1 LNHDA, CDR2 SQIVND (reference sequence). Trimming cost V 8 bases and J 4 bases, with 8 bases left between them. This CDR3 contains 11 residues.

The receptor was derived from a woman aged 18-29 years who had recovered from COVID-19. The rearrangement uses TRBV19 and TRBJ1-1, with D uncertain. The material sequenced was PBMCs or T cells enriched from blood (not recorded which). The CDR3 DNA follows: TGTGCCAGTCGCGGTTTCACTGAAGCTTTCTTT. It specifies CASRGFTEAFF.